This T cell receptor (beta chain) derives from a study of T cells in Graves' hyperthyroidism and ophthalmopathy. Turning to the study itself: Peripheral blood was taken when the disease was first diagnosed, before any treatment began.

Per the germline V gene, CDR1 is PRHDT and CDR2 is FYEKMQ (reference sequence). J was trimmed by 1 base and V by 5 bases; bases with no gene match: 6. CDR3 length: 16 residues. RNA transcripts provided the source from which TCR beta CDR3 regions were amplified. HTBI primers were employed in a first-round RT-PCR of the TCR CDR3. One entry per CDR3 protein, called by TCRdb with MiXCR from the multiplex PCR reads. In the table there are about 340,000 distinct CDR3 sequences, roughly 18% of which are singletons. Participants, patients aged 18 to 65, had newly diagnosed hyperthyroidism with a duration under 2 months. Reasons for excluding patients were uncontrolled infection, other autoimmune disease, pregnancy or lactation.

Specimen: blood. This clonotype originated in a woman between 50 and 59 years old with Graves' hyperthyroidism. The genes are TRBV13 and TRBJ2-1; 9 positions agree with TRBD2. Here the CDR3 reads CASSGLAGDSYNEQFF. CDR3 coding DNA: TGTGCCAGCAGCGGATTAGCGGGGGATTCCTACAATGAGCAGTTCTTC.